Following are 20 T cell receptor beta chains from one sample sequenced in a study of blood T cell repertoires in COVID-19. Sequenced by immunoSEQ multiplex PCR; TCRdb stores in-frame clones only, minus some. The table lists about 87,000 clones, about 84% of them singletons, with roughly 25% in the top ten. Material: peripheral blood. The receptors originated from a human donor in a cohort sampled during active COVID-19.

The rearrangement joins TRBV6-6 to TRBJ1-1; TRBD1 might be the D (6 bases). The CDR3 runs to 13 residues. Per germline, CDR1 MNHNY and CDR2 SVGAGI (reference sequence). CDR3 coding DNA: TGTGCGGCATCCAGGGGAAAGAACACTGAAGCTTTCTTT. Protein product: CAASRGKNTEAFF.

CDR3 region: CASSQDRENTEAFF. The CDR3 DNA is TGCGCCAGCAGCCAAGATAGAGAGAACACTGAAGCTTTCTTT. The chain is built from TRBV4-3 and TRBJ1-1; D is ambiguous. The CDR3 is 14 residues long. Trimming pared 0 bases from V and 1 base from J, leaving 6 bases between. Germline V gene lookup returns CDR1 LGHNA and CDR2 YSLEER.

The J gene is TRBJ2-7, the V gene TRBV7-9; possible D gene TRBD2, 7 bases. This CDR3 contains 13 residues. Germline CDR1 SEHNR, CDR2 FQNEAQ (reference sequence). With 5 bases removed from V and 6 bases from J, the gap between germline ends came to 14 bases. Here the CDR3 reads CASSPHREGEQYF. The CDR3 bases are TGTGCCAGCAGCCCCCACAGGGAGGGCGAGCAGTACTTC.

As concerns this clone: The junction differs from germline at one of its ends, possibly a read error. The chain recombines TRBV3-1 (or the pseudogene TRBV3-2) with TRBJ2-5; TRBD2 agrees at 15 bases. CDR1 LGHDT and CDR2 YNNKEL come from the germline V gene (reference sequence). This CDR3 is 14 amino acids long. In DNA, the CDR3 is TGTGCCAGCAGCCATACGGGACTAGCGGGAGGTTTCCACTTC. Encoded protein: CASSHTGLAGGFHF.

In its sample, this clone was seen once. V and J are TRBV12-3 or TRBV12-4 and TRBJ2-3; D is ambiguous. Trimming stripped 10 bases from V and 5 bases from J, with 13 bases between. The CDR3 extends over 12 amino acids. The CDR3 spells CATDASGDTQYF. The DNA for the CDR3 is TGTGCCACAGACGCCTCAGGAGATACGCAGTATTTT.

The chain combines TRBV29-1 with TRBJ1-4; the D gene is possibly TRBD1 (5 bases). The germline gives CDR1 SQVTM, CDR2 ANQGSEA. This CDR3 has 13 residues. V was pared by 4 bases and J by 7 bases, with 13 bases between. CDR3 nucleotide sequence: TGCAGCGTTGGGGCAGGGCAAATTGAAAAACTGTTTTTT. It specifies CSVGAGQIEKLFF.

V gene TRBV4-3 combines with J gene TRBJ1-3, with 12 positions matching TRBD1. Germline CDR1 LGHNA, CDR2 YSLEER. This CDR3 is 17 amino acids long. The trim removed 0 bases at V and 4 bases at J, leaving 4 bases unmatched. The CDR3 nucleotides are TGCGCCAGCAGCCAAGACGGGACAGGGGGCTTCGGAAACACCATATATTTT. Translating gives CASSQDGTGGFGNTIYF.

On this clone itself: This sample also contains other DNA sequences that code for the same CDR3. The CDR3 nucleotides read TGTGCCAGCAGTGAATTGGGGCGGTCGGGGGGGGGCTACACCTTC. Its protein product is CASSELGRSGGGYTF. This chain links TRBV2 with TRBJ1-2; TRBD1 is a possible D gene (5 bases). This CDR3 region has 15 residues. V gave up 2 bases and J gave up 8 bases, with 18 bases separating them. Germline-derived CDR1 and CDR2 are SNHLY and FYNNEI.

This clone was counted once. The chain joins TRBV19 to TRBJ2-2, with a tentative D call TRBD1 (6 bases). The CDR3 is 15 residues long. The germline CDR1 and CDR2 sequences are LNHDA and SQIVND (reference sequence). Deletions cut 8 bases from V and 0 bases from J, with 13 bases between. Here the CDR3 reads CASCTGTPNTGELFF. CDR3 bases: TGTGCCAGTTGTACCGGGACACCGAACACCGGGGAGCTGTTTTTT.

This clone was seen a single time. This chain links TRBV10-1 with TRBJ2-3; the match to TRBD1 covers 10 bases. CDR3 size: 15 residues. Unmatched junction bases numbered 4, after V lost 5 bases and J lost 2 bases. Germline V CDR1 and CDR2: WNHNN, SYGVQD (reference sequence). The CDR3 nucleotides read TGCGCCAGCAGTCCGGGACAGGGGTCCACAGATACGCAGTATTTT. Protein sequence: CASSPGQGSTDTQYF.

This sequence joins TRBV27 and TRBJ2-7; the match to TRBD2 covers 7 bases. Germline CDR1 MNHEY, CDR2 SMNVEV (reference sequence). This CDR3 has 15 amino acids. V dropped 3 bases and J dropped 0; count of bases not matched to a gene: 5. CDR3 in DNA: TGTGCCAGCAGTTTCGGCGGGAGAACCTCCTACGAGCAGTACTTC. Amino acid sequence: CASSFGGRTSYEQYF.

This clone was detected only once. CDR3 sequence (DNA): TGTGCCAGCAGTTTAACCGGGATTACAGGGAGGGCAGATACGCAGTATTTT. Translated, it gives CASSLTGITGRADTQYF. The chain combines TRBV27 with TRBJ2-3; TRBD2 might be the D (7 bases). The CDR3 spans 17 residues. Per the germline V gene, CDR1 is MNHEY and CDR2 is SMNVEV (reference sequence). Between the trimmed V and J ends, which lost 2 bases and 4 bases, there was a span of 19 bases.

The rearrangement uses TRBV19 and TRBJ1-4; maybe TRBD1 (6 bases). CDR1 LNHDA and CDR2 SQIVND come from the germline V gene (reference sequence). V shed 9 bases and J shed 0 bases, with 14 bases lying between them. The CDR3 contains 15 residues. CDR3 region: CASRGQQATNEKLFF. CDR3 nucleotides: TGTGCCAGCAGGGGACAACAAGCAACTAATGAAAAACTGTTTTTT.

This clone was observed a few times. The V gene is TRBV6-6, the J gene TRBJ1-2; D may be TRBD1 (6 bases). CDR3 size: 12 residues. Between the trimmed V and J ends, which lost 7 bases and 7 bases, there was a span of 13 bases. Per the germline V gene, CDR1 is MNHNY and CDR2 is SVGAGI (reference sequence). CDR3 sequence (DNA): TGTGCCAGCACTACAGGGCTCTTTGGCTACACCTTC. Its translation is CASTTGLFGYTF.

This clone was seen just once. CDR3 protein: CASSSLLGAGKVEQYF. The DNA of the CDR3 is TGTGCCAGCAGCTCCCTCCTTGGAGCGGGGAAGGTCGAGCAGTACTTC. The chain recombines TRBV11-2 with TRBJ2-7, with 7 bases identical to TRBD2. V shed 4 bases, J shed 6 bases, and the junction held 15 bases outside the gene matches. From germline, CDR1 is SGHAT and CDR2 FQNNGV. This CDR3 is built from 16 residues.

The V gene is TRBV5-4, the J gene TRBJ2-2; D is possibly TRBD2 (6 bases). V lost 4 bases to trimming and J lost 5 bases, with 15 bases between them. The CDR3 totals 15 residues. The germline gives CDR1 SGHNT, CDR2 YYREEE (reference sequence). CDR3 loop: CASSGLGRSTGELFF. CDR3 nucleotides: TGTGCCAGCAGCGGGCTCGGGAGAAGTACCGGGGAGCTGTTTTTT.

This clone has a handful of counts. This chain uses TRBV4-1 with TRBJ2-7, with 10 bases identical to TRBD1. Germline trimming cut 4 bases from V and 7 bases from J; bases unmatched to any gene: 13. This CDR3 has 16 amino acids. CDR1 is MGHRA and CDR2 is YSYEKL in the germline V gene. This CDR3 reads CASSPTGTGEAREQYF. CDR3 in DNA: TGCGCCAGCAGCCCCACCGGGACAGGGGAGGCGAGGGAGCAGTACTTC.

J is TRBJ2-1 and V is TRBV5-4, with 8 bases aligning to TRBD2. The CDR3 has 16 amino acids. Germline CDR1 reads SGHNT; CDR2 reads YYREEE (reference sequence). The V segment lost 3 bases and the J segment 8 bases; nucleotides outside the gene matches: 13. CDR3 protein: CASSSGGLAPLDEQFF. The CDR3 nucleotides read TGTGCCAGCAGCTCAGGTGGACTAGCCCCCCTCGATGAGCAGTTCTTC.

V and J are TRBV6-5 and TRBJ1-2, with 8 bases aligning to TRBD1. This CDR3 comprises 13 residues. Germline V CDR1 and CDR2: MNHEY, SVGAGI. Trimming cost V 6 bases and J 4 bases; bases outside gene matches: 4. CDR3 DNA: TGTGCCAGCAGCGCGGGACAGGTCTATGGCTACACCTTC. Amino acids: CASSAGQVYGYTF.

The rearrangement joins TRBV15 to TRBJ1-5; 12 bases match TRBD1. The V gene's germline CDR1 is LNHNV and CDR2 YYDKDF (reference sequence). After removal of 9 bases from V and 6 bases from J, the junction contained 9 bases not matched to a gene. The CDR3 loop spans 15 amino acids. DNA of the CDR3: TGTGCCACTAACGACCGGGACAGGGGGCGTCAGCCCCAGCATTTT. Protein product: CATNDRDRGRQPQHF.